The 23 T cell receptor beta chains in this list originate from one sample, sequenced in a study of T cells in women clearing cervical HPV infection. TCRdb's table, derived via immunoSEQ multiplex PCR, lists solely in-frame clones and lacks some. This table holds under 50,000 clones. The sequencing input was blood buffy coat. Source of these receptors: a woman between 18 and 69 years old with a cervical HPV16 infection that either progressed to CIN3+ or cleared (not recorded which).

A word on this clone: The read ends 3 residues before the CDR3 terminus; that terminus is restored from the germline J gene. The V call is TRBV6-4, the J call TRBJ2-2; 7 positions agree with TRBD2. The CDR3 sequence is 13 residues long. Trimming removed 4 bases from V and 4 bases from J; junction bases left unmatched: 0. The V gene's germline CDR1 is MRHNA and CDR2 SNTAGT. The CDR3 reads CASSGTSTGELFF. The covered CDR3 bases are TGTGCCAGCAGTGGGACTAGCACCGGGGAG.

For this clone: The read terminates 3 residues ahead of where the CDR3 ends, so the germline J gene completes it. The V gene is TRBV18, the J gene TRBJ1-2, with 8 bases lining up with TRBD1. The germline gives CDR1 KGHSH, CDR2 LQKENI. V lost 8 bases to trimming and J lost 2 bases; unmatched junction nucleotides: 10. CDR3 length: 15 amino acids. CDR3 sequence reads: CASRPETGANYGYTF. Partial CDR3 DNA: TGTGCCAGCCGACCAGAGACAGGGGCGAACTATGGC. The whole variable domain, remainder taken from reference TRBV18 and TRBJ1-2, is NAGVMQNPRHLVRRRGQEARLRCSPMKGHSHVYWYRQLPEEGLKFMVYLQKENIIDESGMPKERFSAEFPKEGPSILRIQQVVRGDSAAYFCASRPETGANYGYTFGSGTRLTVV.

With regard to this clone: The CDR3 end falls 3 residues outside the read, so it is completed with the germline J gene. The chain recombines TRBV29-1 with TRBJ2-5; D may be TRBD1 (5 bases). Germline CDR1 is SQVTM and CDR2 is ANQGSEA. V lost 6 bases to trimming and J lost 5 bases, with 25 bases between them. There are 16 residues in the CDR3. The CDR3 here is CSVGFSLGPSGETQYF. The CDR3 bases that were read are TGCAGCGTAGGGTTTTCCTTGGGGCCCAGTGGGGAGACC.

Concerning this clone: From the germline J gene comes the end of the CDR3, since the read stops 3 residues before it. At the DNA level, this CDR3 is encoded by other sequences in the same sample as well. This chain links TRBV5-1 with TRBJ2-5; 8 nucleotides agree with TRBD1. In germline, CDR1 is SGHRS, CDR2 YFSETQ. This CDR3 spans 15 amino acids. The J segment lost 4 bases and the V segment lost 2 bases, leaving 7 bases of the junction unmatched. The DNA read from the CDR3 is TGCGCCAGCAGCTTTCTCGGACAGGGAGGAGAGACC. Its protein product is CASSFLGQGGET. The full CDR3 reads CASSFLGQGGETQYF.

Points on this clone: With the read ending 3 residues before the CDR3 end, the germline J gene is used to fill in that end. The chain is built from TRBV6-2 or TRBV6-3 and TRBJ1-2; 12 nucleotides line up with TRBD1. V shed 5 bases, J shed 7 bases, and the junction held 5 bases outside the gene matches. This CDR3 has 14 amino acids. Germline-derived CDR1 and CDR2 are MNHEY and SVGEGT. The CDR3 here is CASSLGTGGVGYTF. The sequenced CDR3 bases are TGTGCCAGCAGTCTCGGGACAGGGGGCGTTGGC.

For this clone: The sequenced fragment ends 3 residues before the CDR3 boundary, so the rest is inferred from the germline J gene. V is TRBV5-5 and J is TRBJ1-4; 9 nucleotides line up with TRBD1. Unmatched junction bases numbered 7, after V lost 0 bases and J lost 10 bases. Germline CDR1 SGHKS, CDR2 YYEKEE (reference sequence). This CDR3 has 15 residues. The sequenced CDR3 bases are TGTGCCAGCAGCTTGGTACAGGGGGCGTCTGGAAAA. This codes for CASSLVQGASGK. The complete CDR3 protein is CASSLVQGASGKLFF.

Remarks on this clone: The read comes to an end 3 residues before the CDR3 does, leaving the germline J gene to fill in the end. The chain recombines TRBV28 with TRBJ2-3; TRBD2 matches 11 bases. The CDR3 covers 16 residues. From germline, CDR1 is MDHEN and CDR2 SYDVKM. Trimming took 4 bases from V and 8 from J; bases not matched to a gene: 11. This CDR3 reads CASSSPLAGGQSTQYF. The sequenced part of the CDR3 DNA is TGTGCCAGCAGTTCACCTTTAGCGGGAGGGCAGTCTACG.

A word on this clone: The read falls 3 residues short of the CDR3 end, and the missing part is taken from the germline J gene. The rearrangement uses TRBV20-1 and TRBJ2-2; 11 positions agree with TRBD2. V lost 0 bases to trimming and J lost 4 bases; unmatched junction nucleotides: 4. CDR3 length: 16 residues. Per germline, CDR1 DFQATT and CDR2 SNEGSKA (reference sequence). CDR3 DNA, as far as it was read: TGCAGTGCTAGAGACCAGACTAGCGGGGTCACCGGGGAG. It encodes CSARDQTSGVTGE. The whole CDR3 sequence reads CSARDQTSGVTGELFF.

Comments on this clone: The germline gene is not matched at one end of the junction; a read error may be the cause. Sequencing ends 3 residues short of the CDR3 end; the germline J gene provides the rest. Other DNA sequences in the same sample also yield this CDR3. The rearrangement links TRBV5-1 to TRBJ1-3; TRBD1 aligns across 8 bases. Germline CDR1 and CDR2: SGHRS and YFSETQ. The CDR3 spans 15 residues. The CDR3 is CASSLARGQGDTIYF. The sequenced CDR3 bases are TGCGCCAGCAGCTTGGCCAGGGGGCAAGGGGACACA.

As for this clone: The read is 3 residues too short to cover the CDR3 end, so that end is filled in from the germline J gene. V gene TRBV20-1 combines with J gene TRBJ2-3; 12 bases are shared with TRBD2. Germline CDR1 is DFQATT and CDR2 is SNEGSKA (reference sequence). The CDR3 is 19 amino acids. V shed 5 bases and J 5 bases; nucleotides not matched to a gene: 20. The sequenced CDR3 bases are TGCAGTGCTTCTCCTCACCTTCGCTTGACTAGCGGGAGACTAGATACG. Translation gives CSASPHLRLTSGRLDT. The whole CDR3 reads CSASPHLRLTSGRLDTQYF.

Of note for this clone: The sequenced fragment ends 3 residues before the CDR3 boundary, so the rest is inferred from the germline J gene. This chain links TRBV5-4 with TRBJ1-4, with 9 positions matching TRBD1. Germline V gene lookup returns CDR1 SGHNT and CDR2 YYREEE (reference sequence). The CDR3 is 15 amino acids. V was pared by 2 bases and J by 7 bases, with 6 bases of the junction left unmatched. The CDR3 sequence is CASSLTGQGVEKLFF. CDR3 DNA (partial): TGTGCCAGCAGCTTAACGGGACAGGGAGTTGAAAAA.

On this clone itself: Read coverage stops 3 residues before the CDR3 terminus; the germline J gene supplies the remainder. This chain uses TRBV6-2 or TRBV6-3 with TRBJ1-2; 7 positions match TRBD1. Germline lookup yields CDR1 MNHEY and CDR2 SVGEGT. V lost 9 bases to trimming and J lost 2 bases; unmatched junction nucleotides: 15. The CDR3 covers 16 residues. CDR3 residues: CASSRMMTGPNYGYTF. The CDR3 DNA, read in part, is TGTGCCAGTTCGAGAATGATGACAGGGCCCAACTATGGC.

CDR3 in amino acids: CASSRITGGSGNTIYF. The sequenced CDR3 bases are TGTGCCAGCAGTCGGATTACAGGAGGCTCTGGAAACACC. The chain uses TRBV14 and TRBJ1-3; tentatively, D is TRBD1 (5 bases). The CDR3 end is not reached by the read, which stops 3 residues before it; the germline J gene fills it in. The germline V and J ends were trimmed by 6 bases and 0 bases, with 15 bases remaining between them. This CDR3 is 16 amino acids long. CDR1 and CDR2 (germline): SGHDN, FVKESK.

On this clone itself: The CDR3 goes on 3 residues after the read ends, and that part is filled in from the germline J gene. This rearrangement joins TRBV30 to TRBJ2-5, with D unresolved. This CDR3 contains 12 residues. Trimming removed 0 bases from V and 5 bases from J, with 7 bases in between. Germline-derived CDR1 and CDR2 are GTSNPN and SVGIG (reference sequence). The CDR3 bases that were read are TGTGCCTGGAGTGTACTGTGGGAGACC. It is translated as CAWSVLWET. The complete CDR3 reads CAWSVLWETQYF.

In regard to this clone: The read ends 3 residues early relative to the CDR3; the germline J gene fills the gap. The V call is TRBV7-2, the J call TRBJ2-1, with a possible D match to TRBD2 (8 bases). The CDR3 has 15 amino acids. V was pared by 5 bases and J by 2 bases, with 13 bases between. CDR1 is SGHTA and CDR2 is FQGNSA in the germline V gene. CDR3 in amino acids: CASSQGGLAYNEQFF. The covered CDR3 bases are TGTGCCAGCAGCCAGGGGGGACTAGCCTACAATGAG.

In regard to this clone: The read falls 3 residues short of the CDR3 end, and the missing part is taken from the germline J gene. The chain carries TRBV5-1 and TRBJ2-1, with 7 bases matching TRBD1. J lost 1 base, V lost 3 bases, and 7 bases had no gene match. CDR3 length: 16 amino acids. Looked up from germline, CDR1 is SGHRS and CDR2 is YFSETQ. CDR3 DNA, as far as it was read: TGCGCCAGCAGCTCGTTGGCGACAGGGTCCTACAATGAG. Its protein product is CASSSLATGSYNE. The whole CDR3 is CASSSLATGSYNEQFF.

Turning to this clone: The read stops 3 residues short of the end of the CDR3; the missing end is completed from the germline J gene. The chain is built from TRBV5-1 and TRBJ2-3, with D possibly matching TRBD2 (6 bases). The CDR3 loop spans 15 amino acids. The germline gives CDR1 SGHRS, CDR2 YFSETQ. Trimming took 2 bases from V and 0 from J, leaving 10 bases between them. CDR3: CASSLTGTSTDTQYF. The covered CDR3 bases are TGCGCCAGCAGCTTAACCGGGACTAGCACAGATACG.

This CDR3 is CASSPDRDNSPLHF. The CDR3 DNA, read in part, is TGCGCCAGCAGCCCCGACAGAGATAATTCACCC. V gene TRBV5-1 combines with J gene TRBJ1-6; D might be TRBD1 (5 bases). Read data end 3 residues before the CDR3 end; the end is taken from the germline J gene. The CDR3 consists of 14 residues. Germline V CDR1 and CDR2: SGHRS, YFSETQ. V lost 4 bases and J 5 bases, leaving 10 bases between the germline ends.

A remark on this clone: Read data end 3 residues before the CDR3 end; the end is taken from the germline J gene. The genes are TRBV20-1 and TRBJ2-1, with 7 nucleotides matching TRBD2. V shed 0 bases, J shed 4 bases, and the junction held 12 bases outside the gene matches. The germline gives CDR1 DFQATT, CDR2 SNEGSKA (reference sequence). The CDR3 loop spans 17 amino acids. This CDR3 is CSARDSKAGVRYNEQFF. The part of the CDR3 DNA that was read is TGCAGTGCTAGAGATAGCAAGGCGGGAGTGCGTTACAATGAG.

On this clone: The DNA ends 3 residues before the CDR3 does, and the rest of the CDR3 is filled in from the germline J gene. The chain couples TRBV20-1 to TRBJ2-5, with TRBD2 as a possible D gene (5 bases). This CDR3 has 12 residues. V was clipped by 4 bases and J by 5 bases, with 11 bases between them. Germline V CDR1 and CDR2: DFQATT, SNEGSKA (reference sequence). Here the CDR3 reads CSATQSGETQYF. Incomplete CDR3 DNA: TGCAGTGCTACTCAGTCGGGGGAGACC.

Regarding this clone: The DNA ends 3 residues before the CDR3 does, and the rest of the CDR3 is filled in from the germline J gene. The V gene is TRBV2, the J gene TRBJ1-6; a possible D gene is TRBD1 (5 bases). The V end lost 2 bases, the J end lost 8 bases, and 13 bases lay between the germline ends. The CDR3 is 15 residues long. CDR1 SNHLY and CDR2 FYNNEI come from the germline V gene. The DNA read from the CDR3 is TGTGCCAGCAGTGAAATGGGGAGGGGAGATTCACCC. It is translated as CASSEMGRGDSP. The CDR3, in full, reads CASSEMGRGDSPLHF.

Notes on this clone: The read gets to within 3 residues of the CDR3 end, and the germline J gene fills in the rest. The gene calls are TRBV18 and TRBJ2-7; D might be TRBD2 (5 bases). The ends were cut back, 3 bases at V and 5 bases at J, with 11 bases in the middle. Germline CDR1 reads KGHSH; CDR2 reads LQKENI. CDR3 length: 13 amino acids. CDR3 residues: CASSPNSGDEQYF. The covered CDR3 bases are TGTGCCAGCTCACCCAATTCCGGGGACGAG.

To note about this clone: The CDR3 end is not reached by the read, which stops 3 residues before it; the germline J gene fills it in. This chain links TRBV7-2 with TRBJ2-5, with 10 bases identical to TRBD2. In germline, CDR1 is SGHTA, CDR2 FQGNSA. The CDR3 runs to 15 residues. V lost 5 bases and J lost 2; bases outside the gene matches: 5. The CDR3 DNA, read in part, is TGTGCCAGCAGCCCCCGGACTAGCGGTCAAGAGACC. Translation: CASSPRTSGQET. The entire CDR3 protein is CASSPRTSGQETQYF.